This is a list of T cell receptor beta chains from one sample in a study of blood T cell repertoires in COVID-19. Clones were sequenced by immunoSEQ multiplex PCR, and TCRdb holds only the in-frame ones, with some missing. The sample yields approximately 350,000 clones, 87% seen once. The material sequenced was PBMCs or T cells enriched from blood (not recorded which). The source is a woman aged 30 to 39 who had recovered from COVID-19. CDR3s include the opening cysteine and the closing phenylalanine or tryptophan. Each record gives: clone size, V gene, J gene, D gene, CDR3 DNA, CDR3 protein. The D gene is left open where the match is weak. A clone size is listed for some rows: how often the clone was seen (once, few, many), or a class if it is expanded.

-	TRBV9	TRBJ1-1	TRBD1	TGTGCCAGCAGCCCAAGACAGGGGGAGAGGACTGAAGCTTTCTTT	CASSPRQGERTEAFF
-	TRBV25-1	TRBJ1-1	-	TGTGCCAGCAGTGAGGGGGGGAGGAACACTGAAGCTTTCTTT	CASSEGGRNTEAFF
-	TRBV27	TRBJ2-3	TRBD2	TGTGCCAGCAGTTTAGCTGGGACTAGCGGGGGGGCGGTCACAGATACGCAGTATTTT	CASSLAGTSGGAVTDTQYF
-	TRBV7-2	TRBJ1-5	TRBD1	TGTGCCAGCAGCTTTTGGGACAGCGGCAATCAGCCCCAGCATTTT	CASSFWDSGNQPQHF
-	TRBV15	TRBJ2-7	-	TGTGCCACCAGCACCCCGGGAACCCCCTACGAGCAGTACTTC	CATSTPGTPYEQYF
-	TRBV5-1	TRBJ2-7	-	TGCGCCAGCAGCTTGGGTTTCGGCCCAATCGGGGACGAGCAGTACTTC	CASSLGFGPIGDEQYF
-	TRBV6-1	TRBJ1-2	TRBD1	TGTGCCAGCAGTGAAGGCCTAAATCCGGGACAGGGGAACTATGGCTACACCTTC	CASSEGLNPGQGNYGYTF
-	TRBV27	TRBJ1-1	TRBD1	TGTGCCAGCAGTCCCTGGGACAGGGTGGGAGGCACTGAAGCTTTCTTT	CASSPWDRVGGTEAFF
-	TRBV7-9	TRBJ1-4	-	TGTGCCAGCAGCGTTACGGGAACCGAACTGTTTTTT	CASSVTGTELFF
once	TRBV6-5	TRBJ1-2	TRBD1	TGTGCCAGCAGTTACTCGCTGACAGGGGTATCCGGCTACACCTTC	CASSYSLTGVSGYTF
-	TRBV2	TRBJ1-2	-	TGTGCCAGCAGTGAAGGACACCCGAACTATGGCTACACCTTC	CASSEGHPNYGYTF
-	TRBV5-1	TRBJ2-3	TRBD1	TGCGCCAGCAGCCCGGGACAGTTGCGCACAGATACGCAGTATTTT	CASSPGQLRTDTQYF
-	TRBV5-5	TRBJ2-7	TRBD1	TGTGCCAGCAGCCCAAGAGAGTCCGGGACAGCCTACGAGCAGTACTTC	CASSPRESGTAYEQYF
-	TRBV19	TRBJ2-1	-	TGTGCCAGTAGTATAGAGGAGGGACAGCTGCGGACTGAGCAGTTCTTC	CASSIEEGQLRTEQFF
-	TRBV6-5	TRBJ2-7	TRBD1	TGTGCCAGCAGTCCGACAGGGGGCCTGTCCGAGCAGTACTTC	CASSPTGGLSEQYF
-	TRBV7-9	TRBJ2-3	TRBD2	TGTGCCAGCAGCTTACTTTCGCGGGGGAGCACAGATACGCAGTATTTT	CASSLLSRGSTDTQYF
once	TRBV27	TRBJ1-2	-	TGTGCCAGCAGTTTACGGACTGGGATTGGCTATGGCTACACCTTC	CASSLRTGIGYGYTF
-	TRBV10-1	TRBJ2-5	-	TGCGCCAGCAGTGATCGGGACCAAGAGACCCAGTACTTC	CASSDRDQETQYF
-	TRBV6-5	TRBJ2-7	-	TGTGCCTGTACAGGGCGGCCTTACGAGCAGTACTTC	CACTGRPYEQYF
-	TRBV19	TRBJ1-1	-	TGTGCCAGTAGTATAAAACAGGGTCTGAACACTGAAGCTTTCTTT	CASSIKQGLNTEAFF
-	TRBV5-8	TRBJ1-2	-	TGTGCCAGCAGCTTGGTTCGGGGGGCGGGCTATGGCTACACCTTC	CASSLVRGAGYGYTF
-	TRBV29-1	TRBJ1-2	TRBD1	TGCAGCGTTAGGGACAGTAACTATGGCTACACCTTC	CSVRDSNYGYTF
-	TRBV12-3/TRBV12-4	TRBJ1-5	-	TGTGCCAGCACTAGACAGCTTAATCAGCCCCAGCATTTT	CASTRQLNQPQHF
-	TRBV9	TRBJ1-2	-	TGTGCCAGCAGCGTACGAGGCGACCGGAACTATGGCTACACCTTC	CASSVRGDRNYGYTF
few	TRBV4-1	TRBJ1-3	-	TGCGCCAGCAGCCAAATCGACAGCTCTGGAAACACCATATATTTT	CASSQIDSSGNTIYF
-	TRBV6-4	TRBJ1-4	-	TGTGCCAGCAGTGAACAGACTAATGAAAAACTGTTTTTT	CASSEQTNEKLFF
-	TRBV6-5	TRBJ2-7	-	TGTGCCAGCAATCCCGGACATACTTACGAGCAGTACTTC	CASNPGHTYEQYF
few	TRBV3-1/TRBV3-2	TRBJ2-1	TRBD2	TGTGCCAGCAGCCAAGTAGCTAGCGGTTACAATGAGCAGTTCTTC	CASSQVASGYNEQFF
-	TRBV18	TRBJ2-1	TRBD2	TGTGCCAGCTCACCCGGGAGGGACGAGCAGTTCTTC	CASSPGRDEQFF
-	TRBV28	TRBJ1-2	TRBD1	TGTGCCAGCAGTCAGGACAGGAACTATGGCTACACCTTC	CASSQDRNYGYTF
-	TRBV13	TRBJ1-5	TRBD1	TGTGCCAGCAGCTCCGACGGGGGACACACGACAGGGCTGCAATCAGCCCAGCATTTT	CASSSDGGHTTGLQSAQHF
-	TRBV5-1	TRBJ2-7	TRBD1	TGCGCCAGCAGCTTGGGTGGACAGGGTGAGAACTACGAGCAGTACTTC	CASSLGGQGENYEQYF
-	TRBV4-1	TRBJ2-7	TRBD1	TGCGCCAGCAGCCAAGAAGGGACAGGACCTCAGTACTTC	CASSQEGTGPQYF
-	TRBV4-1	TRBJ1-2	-	TGCGCCAGCAGCCAGGTGACAGCAGCAGACTATGGCTACACCTTC	CASSQVTAADYGYTF
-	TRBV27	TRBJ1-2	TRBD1	TGTGCCAGCAGCAATCAGGGGGCAGGGGACTATGGCTACACCTTC	CASSNQGAGDYGYTF
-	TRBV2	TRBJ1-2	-	TGTGCCAGCAGTAGTACGAATCAGTATGGCTACACCTTC	CASSSTNQYGYTF
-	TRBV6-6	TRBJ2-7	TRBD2	TGTGCCAGCACCCTTAGCGGGAGGACTTTCTCCTACGAGCAGTACTTC	CASTLSGRTFSYEQYF
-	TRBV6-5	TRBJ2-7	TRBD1	TGTGCCAGCAGTTGGGACAGGGGGCCCTACGAGCAGTACTTC	CASSWDRGPYEQYF
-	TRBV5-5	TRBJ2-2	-	TGTGCCAGCAGCTTGGGGGACACATACACCGGGGAGCTGTTTTTT	CASSLGDTYTGELFF
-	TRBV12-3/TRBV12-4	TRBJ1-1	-	TGTGCCAGCGCTTCACAGGGGAACACTGAAGCTTTCTTT	CASASQGNTEAFF
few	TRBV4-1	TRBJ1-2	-	TGCGCCAGCAGCTCAGGAGGAGTCGGCTACACCTTC	CASSSGGVGYTF
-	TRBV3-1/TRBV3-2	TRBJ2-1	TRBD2	TGTGCCAGCAACAATCTAGCGGGAGGGGGCAACAATGAGCAGTTCTTC	CASNNLAGGGNNEQFF
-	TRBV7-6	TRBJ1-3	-	TGTGCCAGCAGCTTAGTGCCAGACTCTGGAAACACCATATATTTT	CASSLVPDSGNTIYF
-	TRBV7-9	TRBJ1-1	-	TGTGCCAGCAGCTTAGGGGCTCAGAGGAACACTGAAGCTTTCTTT	CASSLGAQRNTEAFF
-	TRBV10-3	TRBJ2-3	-	TGTGCCATCAGTGAGTCCGCACTAGATACGCAGTATTTT	CAISESALDTQYF
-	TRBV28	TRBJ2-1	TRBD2	TGTGCCAGCAGTATACCAGGACTAGCGGTTTACAATGAGCAGTTCTTC	CASSIPGLAVYNEQFF
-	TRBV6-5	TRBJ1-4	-	TGTGCCAGCAGTAGTCAAGGGTGGAGGGGTGAAAAACTGTTTTTT	CASSSQGWRGEKLFF